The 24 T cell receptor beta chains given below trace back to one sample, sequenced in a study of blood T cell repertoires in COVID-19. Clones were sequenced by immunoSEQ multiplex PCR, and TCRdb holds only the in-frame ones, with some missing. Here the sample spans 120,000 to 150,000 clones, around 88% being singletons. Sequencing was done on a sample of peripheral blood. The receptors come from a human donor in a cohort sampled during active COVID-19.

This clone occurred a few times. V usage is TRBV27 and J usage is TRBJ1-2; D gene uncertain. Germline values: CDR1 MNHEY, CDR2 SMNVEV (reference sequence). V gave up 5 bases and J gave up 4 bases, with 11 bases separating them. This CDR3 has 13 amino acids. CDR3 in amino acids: CASSGEFGYGYTF. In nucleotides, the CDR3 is TGTGCCAGCAGTGGAGAATTTGGCTATGGCTACACCTTC.

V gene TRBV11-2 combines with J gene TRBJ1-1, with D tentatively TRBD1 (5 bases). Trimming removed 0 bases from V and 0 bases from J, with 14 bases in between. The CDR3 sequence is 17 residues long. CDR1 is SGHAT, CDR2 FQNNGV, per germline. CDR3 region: CASSLDRWGGMNTEAFF. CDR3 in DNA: TGTGCCAGCAGCTTAGATAGATGGGGGGGGATGAACACTGAAGCTTTCTTT. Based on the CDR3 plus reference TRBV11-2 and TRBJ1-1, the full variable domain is EAGVAQSPRYKIIEKRQSVAFWCNPISGHATLYWYQQILGQGPKLLIQFQNNGVVDDSQLPKDRFSAERLKGVDSTLKIQPAKLEDSAVYLCASSLDRWGGMNTEAFFGQGTRLTVV.

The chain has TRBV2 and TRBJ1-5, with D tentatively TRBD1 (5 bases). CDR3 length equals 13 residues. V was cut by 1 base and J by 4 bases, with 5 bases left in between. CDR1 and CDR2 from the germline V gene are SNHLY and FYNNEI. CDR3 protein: CASSEEGNQPQHF. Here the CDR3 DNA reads TGTGCCAGCAGTGAAGAGGGGAATCAGCCCCAGCATTTT.

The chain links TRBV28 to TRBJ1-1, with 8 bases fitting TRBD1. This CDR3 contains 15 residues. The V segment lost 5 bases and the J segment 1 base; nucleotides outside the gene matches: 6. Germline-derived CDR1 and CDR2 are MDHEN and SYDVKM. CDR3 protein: CASSADREANTEAFF. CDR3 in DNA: TGTGCCAGCAGTGCGGACAGGGAGGCGAACACTGAAGCTTTCTTT.

CDR3 nucleotides: TGTGCTAGTGGTTTGGAGACAGGAAACACCATATATTTT. Protein sequence: CASGLETGNTIYF. V is TRBV12-5 and J is TRBJ1-3; D is undetermined. Trimming removed 1 base from V and 4 bases from J, with 5 bases in between. This CDR3 region has 13 residues. CDR1 is LGHNT, CDR2 FRNRAP, per germline.

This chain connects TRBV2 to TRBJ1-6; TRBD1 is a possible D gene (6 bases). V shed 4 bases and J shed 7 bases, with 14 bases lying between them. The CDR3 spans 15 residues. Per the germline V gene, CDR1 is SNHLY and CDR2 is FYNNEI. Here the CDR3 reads CASSGQGLMNSPLHF. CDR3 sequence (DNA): TGTGCCAGCAGTGGGCAGGGGTTAATGAATTCACCCCTCCACTTT.

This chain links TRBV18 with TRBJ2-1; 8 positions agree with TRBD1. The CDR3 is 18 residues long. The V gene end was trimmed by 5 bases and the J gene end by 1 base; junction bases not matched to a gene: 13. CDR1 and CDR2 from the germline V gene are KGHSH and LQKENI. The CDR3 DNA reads TGTGCCAGCTCAGCAATTGTAGCCGGGACAGGATCCTACAATGAGCAGTTCTTC. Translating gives CASSAIVAGTGSYNEQFF.

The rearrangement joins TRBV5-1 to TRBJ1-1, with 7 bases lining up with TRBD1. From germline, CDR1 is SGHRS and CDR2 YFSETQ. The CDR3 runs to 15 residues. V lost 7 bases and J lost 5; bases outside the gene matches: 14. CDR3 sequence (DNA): TGCGCCAGCCGCTGGGGACAGCTCCTGAGGACTGAAGCTTTCTTT. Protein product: CASRWGQLLRTEAFF.

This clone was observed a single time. The CDR3, as DNA: TGCGCCAGCAGCCAAGATGGCTTTACAGATACGCAGTATTTT. Residues: CASSQDGFTDTQYF. The chain joins TRBV4-1 to TRBJ2-3; no firm D call. The CDR3 covers 14 residues. Looked up from germline, CDR1 is MGHRA and CDR2 is YSYEKL. Trimming pared 0 bases from V and 3 bases from J, leaving 7 bases between.

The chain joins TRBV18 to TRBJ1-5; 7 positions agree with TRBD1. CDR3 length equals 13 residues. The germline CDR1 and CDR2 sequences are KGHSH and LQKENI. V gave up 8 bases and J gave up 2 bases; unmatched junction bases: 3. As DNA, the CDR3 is TGTGCCAGCCAAGGGGGCGGCAATCAGCCCCAGCATTTT. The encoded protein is CASQGGGNQPQHF.

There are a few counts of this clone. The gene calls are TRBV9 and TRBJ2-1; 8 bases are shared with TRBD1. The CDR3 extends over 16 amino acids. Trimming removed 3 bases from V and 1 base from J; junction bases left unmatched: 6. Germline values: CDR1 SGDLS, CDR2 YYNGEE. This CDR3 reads CASSALTGVSYNEQFF. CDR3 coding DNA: TGTGCCAGCAGCGCTCTGACAGGGGTATCCTACAATGAGCAGTTCTTC.

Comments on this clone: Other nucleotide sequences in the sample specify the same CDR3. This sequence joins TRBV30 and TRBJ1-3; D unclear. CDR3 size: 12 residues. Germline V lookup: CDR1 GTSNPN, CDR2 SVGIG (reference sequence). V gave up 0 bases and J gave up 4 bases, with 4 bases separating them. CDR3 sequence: CAWSVQGNTIYF. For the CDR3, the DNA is TGTGCCTGGAGTGTACAGGGAAACACCATATATTTT.

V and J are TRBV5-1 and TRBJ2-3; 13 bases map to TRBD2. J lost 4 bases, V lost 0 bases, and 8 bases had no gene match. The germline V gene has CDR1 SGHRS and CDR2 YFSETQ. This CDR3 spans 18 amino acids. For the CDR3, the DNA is TGCGCCAGCAGCTTGGCCGGCACTAGCGGGGGGGCCTCAGATACGCAGTATTTT. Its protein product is CASSLAGTSGGASDTQYF.

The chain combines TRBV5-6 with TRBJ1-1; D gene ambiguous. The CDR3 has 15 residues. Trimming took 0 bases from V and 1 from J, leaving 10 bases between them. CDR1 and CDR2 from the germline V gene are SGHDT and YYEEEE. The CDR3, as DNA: TGTGCCAGCAGCTTGGGGTCTGCGGCGAACACTGAAGCTTTCTTT. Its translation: CASSLGSAANTEAFF.

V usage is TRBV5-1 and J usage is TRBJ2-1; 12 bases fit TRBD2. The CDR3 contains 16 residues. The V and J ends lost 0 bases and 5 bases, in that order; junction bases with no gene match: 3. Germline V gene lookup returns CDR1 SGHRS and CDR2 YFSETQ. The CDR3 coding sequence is TGCGCCAGCAGCTTGGAATGGACTAGCGGGGACAATGAGCAGTTCTTC. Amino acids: CASSLEWTSGDNEQFF.

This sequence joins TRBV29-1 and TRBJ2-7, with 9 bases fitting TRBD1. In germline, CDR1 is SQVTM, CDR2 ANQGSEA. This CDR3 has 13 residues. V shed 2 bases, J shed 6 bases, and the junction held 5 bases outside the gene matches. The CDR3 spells CSVEWGQGLEQYF. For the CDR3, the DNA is TGCAGCGTTGAATGGGGACAGGGACTCGAGCAGTACTTC.

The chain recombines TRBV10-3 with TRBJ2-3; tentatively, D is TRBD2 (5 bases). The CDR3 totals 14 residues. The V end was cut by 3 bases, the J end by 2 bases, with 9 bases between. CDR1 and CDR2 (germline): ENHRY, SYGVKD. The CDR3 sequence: CAISDRGNTDTQYF. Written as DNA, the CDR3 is TGTGCCATCAGTGATCGAGGGAACACAGATACGCAGTATTTT.

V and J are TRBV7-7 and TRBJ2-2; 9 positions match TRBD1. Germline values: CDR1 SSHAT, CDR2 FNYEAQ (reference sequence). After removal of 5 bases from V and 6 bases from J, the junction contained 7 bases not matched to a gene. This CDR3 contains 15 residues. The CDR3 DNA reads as TGTGCCAGCAGCCAGGGGACAGGGAGCGCCGGGGAGCTGTTTTTT. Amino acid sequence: CASSQGTGSAGELFF.

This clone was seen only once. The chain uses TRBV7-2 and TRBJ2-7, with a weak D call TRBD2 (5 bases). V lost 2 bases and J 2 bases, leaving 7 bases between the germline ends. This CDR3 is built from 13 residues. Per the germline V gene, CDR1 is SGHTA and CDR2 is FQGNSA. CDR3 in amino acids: CASSLSGPYEQYF. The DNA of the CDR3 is TGTGCCAGCAGCTTAAGCGGACCCTACGAGCAGTACTTC.

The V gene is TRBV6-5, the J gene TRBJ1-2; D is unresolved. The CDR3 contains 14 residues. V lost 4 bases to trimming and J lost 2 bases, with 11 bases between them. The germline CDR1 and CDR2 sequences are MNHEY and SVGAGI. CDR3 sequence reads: CASSLSGGNYGYTF. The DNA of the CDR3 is TGTGCCAGCAGTTTATCAGGTGGCAACTATGGCTACACCTTC.

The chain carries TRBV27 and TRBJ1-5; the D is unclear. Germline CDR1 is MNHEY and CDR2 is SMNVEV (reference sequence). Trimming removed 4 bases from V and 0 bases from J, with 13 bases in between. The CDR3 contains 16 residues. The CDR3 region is CASSSIGSYSNQPQHF. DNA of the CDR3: TGTGCCAGCAGTTCCATCGGGAGCTATAGCAATCAGCCCCAGCATTTT.

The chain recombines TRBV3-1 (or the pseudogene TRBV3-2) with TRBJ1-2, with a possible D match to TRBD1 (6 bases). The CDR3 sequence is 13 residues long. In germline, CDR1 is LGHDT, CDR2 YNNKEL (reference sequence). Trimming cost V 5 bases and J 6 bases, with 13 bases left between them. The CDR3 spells CASSSTGNDGYTF. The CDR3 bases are TGTGCCAGCAGCTCAACAGGGAACGATGGCTACACCTTC.

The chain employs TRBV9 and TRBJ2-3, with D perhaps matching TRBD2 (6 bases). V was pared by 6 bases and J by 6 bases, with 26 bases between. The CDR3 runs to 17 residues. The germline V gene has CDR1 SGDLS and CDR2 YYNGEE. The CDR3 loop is CASKRGGSESPWDTQYF. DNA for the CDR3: TGTGCCAGCAAGCGTGGGGGGTCAGAGAGTCCCTGGGATACGCAGTATTTT. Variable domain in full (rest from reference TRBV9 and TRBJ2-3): DSGVTQTPKHLITATGQRVTLRCSPRSGDLSVYWYQQSLDQGLQFLIQYYNGEERAKGNILERFSAQQFPDLHSELNLSSLELGDSALYFCASKRGGSESPWDTQYFGPGTRLTVL.

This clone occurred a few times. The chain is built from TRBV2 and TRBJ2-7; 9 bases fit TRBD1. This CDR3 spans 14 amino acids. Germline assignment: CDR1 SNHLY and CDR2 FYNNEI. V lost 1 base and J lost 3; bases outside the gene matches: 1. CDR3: CASSEGQGDYEQYF. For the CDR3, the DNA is TGTGCCAGCAGTGAAGGACAGGGGGACTACGAGCAGTACTTC.